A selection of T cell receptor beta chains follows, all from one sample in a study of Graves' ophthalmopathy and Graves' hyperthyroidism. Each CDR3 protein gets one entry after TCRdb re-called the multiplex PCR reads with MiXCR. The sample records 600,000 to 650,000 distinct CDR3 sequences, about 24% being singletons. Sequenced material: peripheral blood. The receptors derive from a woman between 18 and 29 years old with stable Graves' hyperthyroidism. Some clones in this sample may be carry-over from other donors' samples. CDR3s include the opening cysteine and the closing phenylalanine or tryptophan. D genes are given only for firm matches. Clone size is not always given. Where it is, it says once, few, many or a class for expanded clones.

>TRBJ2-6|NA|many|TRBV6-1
TGTGCCAGCAGTGAAGCGCTTCGAAGGAGCTCTGGGGCCAACGTCCTGACTTTC
CASSEALRRSSGANVLTF
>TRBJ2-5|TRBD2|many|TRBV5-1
TGCGCCAGCAGCCCGTGGGCGGGGGGACCGGAGACCCAGTACTTC
CASSPWAGGPETQYF
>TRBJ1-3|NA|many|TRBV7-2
TGTGCCAGCAGCTTTCGTGGGGGCGCTGGAAACACCATATATTTT
CASSFRGGAGNTIYF
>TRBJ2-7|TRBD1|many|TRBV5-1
TGCGCCAGCAGACCCCGACCACCGGGACAGGGTTTCGCCTACGAGCAGTACTTC
CASRPRPPGQGFAYEQYF
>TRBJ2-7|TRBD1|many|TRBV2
TGTGCCAGCAGTAATGACAGGGCGAGCTCCTACGAGCAGTACTTC
CASSNDRASSYEQYF
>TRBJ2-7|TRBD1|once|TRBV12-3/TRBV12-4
TGTGCCAGCAGTCTCCGGGACAGGGGTACCTACGAGCAGTACTTC
CASSLRDRGTYEQYF
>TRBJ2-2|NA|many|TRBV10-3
TGTGCCATCAGTGGACAGATGAACACCGGGGAGCTGTTTTTT
CAISGQMNTGELFF
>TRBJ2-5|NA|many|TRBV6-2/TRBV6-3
TGTGCCAGCAGCCCGACCCTGAGCTGGACCCAGTACTTC
CASSPTLSWTQYF
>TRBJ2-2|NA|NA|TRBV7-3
TGTGCCAGCAGCGAAGAGGGGGCCGGGGAGCTGTTTTTT
CASSEEGAGELFF
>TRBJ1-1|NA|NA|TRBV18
TGTGCCAGCTCACCGAAGGGGCGCGGGACAAGAGACACTGAAGCTTTCTTT
CASSPKGRGTRDTEAFF
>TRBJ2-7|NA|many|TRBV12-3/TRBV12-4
TGTGCCAGCAGCCTTAGGCTCGAGCAGTACTTC
CASSLRLEQYF
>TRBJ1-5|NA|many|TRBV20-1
TGCAGTGCTGGAGGACACCGAGGCAATCAGCCCCAGCATTTT
CSAGGHRGNQPQHF
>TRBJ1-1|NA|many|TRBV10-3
TGTGCCATCAGTGGTCTAGGTACTGAAGCTTTCTTT
CAISGLGTEAFF
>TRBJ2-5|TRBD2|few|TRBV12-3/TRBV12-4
TGTGCCAGCAGTTCTCCGGGACTAGCGGGGGGAGAGACCCAGTACTTC
CASSSPGLAGGETQYF
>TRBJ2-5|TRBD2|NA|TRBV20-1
TGCAGTGCTAGAGGGACTAGCGGGAGGGAAGAGACCCAGTACTTC
CSARGTSGREETQYF
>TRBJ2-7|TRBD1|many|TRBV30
TGTGCCTGGAGTGGTAAGGACAGGGAGTACGAGCAGTACTTC
CAWSGKDREYEQYF
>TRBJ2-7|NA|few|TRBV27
TGTGCCAGCAGTTTATTTCCCCCCCGGATGTCCTACGAGCAGTACTTC
CASSLFPPRMSYEQYF
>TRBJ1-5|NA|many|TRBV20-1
TGCAGTGCTAGGGGCAGGAATCAGCCCCAGCATTTT
CSARGRNQPQHF